The T cell receptor (beta chain) described here comes from a study of T-cell reconstitution after alpha-beta-depleted transplantation in children. The CDR3 is 14 residues long. V lost 6 bases and J lost 0; bases outside the gene matches: 3. The germline V gene has CDR1 DFQATT and CDR2 SNEGSKA (reference sequence). It was with unique molecular identifiers that the TCRbeta library was prepared. MiXCR, run by TCRdb on the PCR reads, gives a single entry per CDR3 protein. Among hundreds of thousands of distinct CDR3 sequences listed, roughly 10% were seen once. This clonotype was found a few times. The V and J genes are TRBV20-1 and TRBJ1-3; 9 bases agree with TRBD1. The source material was PBMCs from the stem cell graft donor, sampled from the stem cell graft. This receptor was obtained from a human donor who donated a stem cell graft to a child with acute lymphoblastic leukemia. In nucleotides, the CDR3 is TGCAGTGCGATGACAGGGGGCTCTGGAAACACCATATATTTT. As protein: CSAMTGGSGNTIYF.